Listed below are T cell receptor beta chains from one sample, sequenced in a study of shared clonotypes between healthy human individuals. The assay was immunoSEQ multiplex PCR, and TCRdb's table has in-frame clones only and misses some. The sample shows about 1.1 million clones, roughly 80% of them seen only once. What was sequenced was memory CD4+ T cells from PBMCs. The receptors here all came from a man aged 18 to 29 in good health. Some clones in this sample may be carry-over from other donors' samples. Each CDR3 is given with its conserved first and last residue. The D gene is left open where the match is weak. Not every row has a clone size; where given, it reads once, few, many or a size class.

j_gene: TRBJ2-5
abundance: -
d_gene: TRBD1
v_gene: TRBV28
CDR3nt: TGTGCCAGCAGCCCTGCCGGACAGGTTAAAGAGACCCAGTACTTC
CDR3aa: CASSPAGQVKETQYF

j_gene: TRBJ1-5
abundance: -
d_gene: -
v_gene: TRBV6-1
CDR3nt: TGTGCCAGCACCGGGGGGTATAGCAATCAGCCCCAGCATTTT
CDR3aa: CASTGGYSNQPQHF

j_gene: TRBJ1-2
abundance: -
d_gene: -
v_gene: TRBV28
CDR3nt: TGTGCCAGCAGCCTTTCCAGTAGCAGGATGGGATATGGCTACACCTTC
CDR3aa: CASSLSSSRMGYGYTF

j_gene: TRBJ1-2
abundance: -
d_gene: -
v_gene: TRBV7-2
CDR3nt: TGTGCCAGCAGCTTTCAGAAGGATGGCTACACCTTC
CDR3aa: CASSFQKDGYTF

j_gene: TRBJ1-1
abundance: -
d_gene: -
v_gene: TRBV29-1
CDR3nt: TGCAGCGTTGAAGATCGCCGCACTGAAGCTTTCTTT
CDR3aa: CSVEDRRTEAFF

j_gene: TRBJ1-1
abundance: -
d_gene: -
v_gene: TRBV28
CDR3nt: TGTGCCACGGGGGGACGGTCGAACACTGAAGCTTTCTTT
CDR3aa: CATGGRSNTEAFF

j_gene: TRBJ1-4
abundance: -
d_gene: -
v_gene: TRBV7-9
CDR3nt: TGTGCCAGCAGCTTCTACCGGGGGGGAGATGAAAAACTGTTTTTT
CDR3aa: CASSFYRGGDEKLFF

j_gene: TRBJ2-5
abundance: -
d_gene: -
v_gene: TRBV5-1
CDR3nt: TGCGCCAGCAGCCCAGACGGTTACGGGGCCCAAGAGACCCAGTACTTC
CDR3aa: CASSPDGYGAQETQYF

j_gene: TRBJ2-5
abundance: -
d_gene: -
v_gene: TRBV28
CDR3nt: TGTGCCAGCAGTTTATGGGATCTGGGGAGGAAAAGGGAGACCCAGTACTTC
CDR3aa: CASSLWDLGRKRETQYF

j_gene: TRBJ1-2
abundance: -
d_gene: -
v_gene: TRBV5-1
CDR3nt: TGCGCCAGCAGCAAAACGGACAGCTCCGGCTACACCTTC
CDR3aa: CASSKTDSSGYTF

j_gene: TRBJ1-1
abundance: -
d_gene: -
v_gene: TRBV27
CDR3nt: TGTGCCAGCAGTCCCTGGGACGTATCCACTGAAGCTTTCTTT
CDR3aa: CASSPWDVSTEAFF

j_gene: TRBJ2-3
abundance: -
d_gene: -
v_gene: TRBV10-3
CDR3nt: TGTGCCATCAGTGAGTCGGGGGCTGTCGGCACAGATACGCAGTATTTT
CDR3aa: CAISESGAVGTDTQYF

j_gene: TRBJ2-1
abundance: -
d_gene: TRBD2
v_gene: TRBV7-3
CDR3nt: TGTGCCAGCAGCTTAAGGTCTGGCGGGAGGGCGTCCTACAATGAGCAGTTCTTC
CDR3aa: CASSLRSGGRASYNEQFF

j_gene: TRBJ2-1
abundance: once
d_gene: -
v_gene: TRBV9
CDR3nt: TGTGCCAGCCCTCCAAGAGGGCATCAGCAGTTCTTC
CDR3aa: CASPPRGHQQFF

j_gene: TRBJ1-2
abundance: -
d_gene: -
v_gene: TRBV2
CDR3nt: TGTGCCAGCTTGGCAGTTAAAGATGGCTACACCTTC
CDR3aa: CASLAVKDGYTF

j_gene: TRBJ2-7
abundance: -
d_gene: TRBD2
v_gene: TRBV11-2
CDR3nt: TGTGCCAGCGGCGGGAGGGCCATCAGCGAGCAGTACTTC
CDR3aa: CASGGRAISEQYF

j_gene: TRBJ2-2
abundance: -
d_gene: -
v_gene: TRBV2
CDR3nt: TGTGCCAGCAGTGAAAGGGTCCCCAGGGATCCCACCGGGGAGCTGTTTTTT
CDR3aa: CASSERVPRDPTGELFF

j_gene: TRBJ2-7
abundance: -
d_gene: TRBD1
v_gene: TRBV9
CDR3nt: TGTGCCAGCAGCGGGGGACAGTTCTACGAGCAGTACTTC
CDR3aa: CASSGGQFYEQYF

j_gene: TRBJ2-1
abundance: -
d_gene: -
v_gene: TRBV19
CDR3nt: TGTGCCAGTAGGATAGACAGGACCTACAATGAGCAGTTCTTC
CDR3aa: CASRIDRTYNEQFF

j_gene: TRBJ1-6
abundance: -
d_gene: -
v_gene: TRBV28
CDR3nt: TGTGCCAGCAGCAGCCCTACAGAGGATTATAATTCACCCCTCCACTTT
CDR3aa: CASSSPTEDYNSPLHF

j_gene: TRBJ1-1
abundance: -
d_gene: -
v_gene: TRBV7-2
CDR3nt: TGTGCCAGCAGCTTTCACGGGGGGACTGAAGCTTTCTTT
CDR3aa: CASSFHGGTEAFF

j_gene: TRBJ2-3
abundance: once
d_gene: TRBD2
v_gene: TRBV5-1
CDR3nt: TGCGCCAGCAGCTTAGGACTAGCGGGAAAGGGGGATACGCAGTATTTT
CDR3aa: CASSLGLAGKGDTQYF

j_gene: TRBJ2-1
abundance: -
d_gene: TRBD2
v_gene: TRBV4-1
CDR3nt: TGCGCCAGCAGCCAAATTCTACTAGCGGGAGGATCCTACAATGAGCAGTTCTTC
CDR3aa: CASSQILLAGGSYNEQFF

j_gene: TRBJ1-2
abundance: few
d_gene: TRBD1
v_gene: TRBV7-9
CDR3nt: TGTGCCAGCAGCTTAGGGGGACAGAACTATGGCTACACCTTC
CDR3aa: CASSLGGQNYGYTF

j_gene: TRBJ2-7
abundance: once
d_gene: -
v_gene: TRBV5-1
CDR3nt: TGCGCCAGCAGCTTGGTGTCGGGCGGCTACGAGCAGTACTTC
CDR3aa: CASSLVSGGYEQYF

j_gene: TRBJ2-5
abundance: -
d_gene: TRBD1
v_gene: TRBV9
CDR3nt: TGTGCCAGCAGCCCCTCGGGACAGTCCGGGGAGACCCAGTACTTC
CDR3aa: CASSPSGQSGETQYF

j_gene: TRBJ2-1
abundance: -
d_gene: TRBD2
v_gene: TRBV7-9
CDR3nt: TGTGCCAGCAGCCAACAGGGGACTAGCGCCCACCGGCAGTTCTTC
CDR3aa: CASSQQGTSAHRQFF

j_gene: TRBJ1-5
abundance: few
d_gene: -
v_gene: TRBV30
CDR3nt: TGTGCCTGGAGTGTACTGTCAGGGAGCAATCAGCCCCAGCATTTT
CDR3aa: CAWSVLSGSNQPQHF

j_gene: TRBJ2-5
abundance: -
d_gene: TRBD2
v_gene: TRBV27
CDR3nt: TGTGCCAGCTCCGCCCGGGTGGCGGGAGGGCCGAGGGAGACCCAGTACTTC
CDR3aa: CASSARVAGGPRETQYF

j_gene: TRBJ2-3
abundance: -
d_gene: TRBD2
v_gene: TRBV6-1
CDR3nt: TGTGCCAGCGGGGAGGGATCCACAGATACGCAGTATTTT
CDR3aa: CASGEGSTDTQYF

j_gene: TRBJ1-1
abundance: -
d_gene: TRBD1
v_gene: TRBV5-1
CDR3nt: TGCGCCAGCAGTCGACAGGGGAACACTGAAGCTTTCTTT
CDR3aa: CASSRQGNTEAFF

j_gene: TRBJ2-7
abundance: -
d_gene: -
v_gene: TRBV19
CDR3nt: TGTGCCAGTAGTATAGCCCCCCTTGGGGGATGGGAGCAGTACTTC
CDR3aa: CASSIAPLGGWEQYF

j_gene: TRBJ2-1
abundance: -
d_gene: TRBD1
v_gene: TRBV5-1
CDR3nt: TGCGCCAGCAGCCCCTTGACAGGGATAGGTGAGCAGTTCTTC
CDR3aa: CASSPLTGIGEQFF

j_gene: TRBJ1-4
abundance: once
d_gene: TRBD1
v_gene: TRBV5-1
CDR3nt: TGCGCCAGCAGCCGGGGGGACAGTACTGATGAAAAACTGTTTTTT
CDR3aa: CASSRGDSTDEKLFF

j_gene: TRBJ1-1
abundance: once
d_gene: -
v_gene: TRBV6-1
CDR3nt: TGTGCCAGCAGTGTAGAGAAGGGAAGGCCTGAAGCTTTCTTT
CDR3aa: CASSVEKGRPEAFF

j_gene: TRBJ1-2
abundance: -
d_gene: TRBD1
v_gene: TRBV11-2
CDR3nt: TGTGCCAGCAGCGAATACAGGGGACGATACTATGGCTACACCTTC
CDR3aa: CASSEYRGRYYGYTF

j_gene: TRBJ2-5
abundance: -
d_gene: -
v_gene: TRBV5-1
CDR3nt: TGCGCCAGCAGCGGGCCCATAATCTCGGAGGAGACCCAGTACTTC
CDR3aa: CASSGPIISEETQYF

j_gene: TRBJ2-5
abundance: -
d_gene: TRBD2
v_gene: TRBV4-2
CDR3nt: TGTGCCAGCAGCCAAGTGAAATCTAGCGGGAGGGGAGAGACCCAGTACTTC
CDR3aa: CASSQVKSSGRGETQYF

j_gene: TRBJ1-1
abundance: once
d_gene: TRBD1
v_gene: TRBV9
CDR3nt: TGTGCCAGCAGCGCCAGGACAGGGGTGAACACTGAAGCTTTCTTT
CDR3aa: CASSARTGVNTEAFF

j_gene: TRBJ1-1
abundance: many
d_gene: -
v_gene: TRBV2
CDR3nt: TGTGCCAGCGCCTATGACACTGAAGCTTTCTTT
CDR3aa: CASAYDTEAFF

j_gene: TRBJ1-1
abundance: -
d_gene: -
v_gene: TRBV2
CDR3nt: TGTGCCAGCAGTGAACGGGAAGGGCCGACTGAAGCTTTCTTT
CDR3aa: CASSEREGPTEAFF

j_gene: TRBJ1-3
abundance: once
d_gene: TRBD1
v_gene: TRBV5-1
CDR3nt: TGCGCCAGCGCAATTGGGGGGACAGAAAGCTCTGGAAACACCATATATTTT
CDR3aa: CASAIGGTESSGNTIYF

j_gene: TRBJ2-7
abundance: -
d_gene: TRBD1
v_gene: TRBV7-2
CDR3nt: TGTGCCAGCAGCTCAGCATGGGGACAGGGCTACGAGCAGTACTTC
CDR3aa: CASSSAWGQGYEQYF

j_gene: TRBJ2-3
abundance: -
d_gene: -
v_gene: TRBV10-1
CDR3nt: TGCGCCAACTCAGACTACCCCGTCCCAGATACGCAGTATTTT
CDR3aa: CANSDYPVPDTQYF

j_gene: TRBJ2-1
abundance: -
d_gene: -
v_gene: TRBV19
CDR3nt: TGTGCCAGCAAAGCCGAGGAGGCAATCCATGAGCAGTTCTTC
CDR3aa: CASKAEEAIHEQFF

j_gene: TRBJ1-1
abundance: -
d_gene: -
v_gene: TRBV18
CDR3nt: TGTGCCAGCTCACTCCACGGGGGCACTGAAGCTTTCTTT
CDR3aa: CASSLHGGTEAFF

j_gene: TRBJ2-1
abundance: -
d_gene: TRBD1
v_gene: TRBV4-1
CDR3nt: TGCGCCAGCAGCCGTGACAGGGCAATACTCAATGAGCAGTTCTTC
CDR3aa: CASSRDRAILNEQFF

j_gene: TRBJ1-2
abundance: once
d_gene: -
v_gene: TRBV27
CDR3nt: TGTGCCAGCAGTTTTGGCGGAAGGAACTATGGCTACACCTTC
CDR3aa: CASSFGGRNYGYTF

j_gene: TRBJ2-7
abundance: -
d_gene: TRBD1
v_gene: TRBV18
CDR3nt: TGTGCCAGCTCCTGGGGGACAGGGAATGACGAGCAGTACTTC
CDR3aa: CASSWGTGNDEQYF

j_gene: TRBJ1-2
abundance: -
d_gene: -
v_gene: TRBV27
CDR3nt: TGTGCCAGCAGCCAGGGGCCCCTCTGGTATGGCTACACCTTC
CDR3aa: CASSQGPLWYGYTF

j_gene: TRBJ2-1
abundance: -
d_gene: -
v_gene: TRBV2
CDR3nt: TGTGCCAGCAGTTCGGGACCCTACAATGAGCAGTTCTTC
CDR3aa: CASSSGPYNEQFF

j_gene: TRBJ1-2
abundance: -
d_gene: -
v_gene: TRBV2
CDR3nt: TGTGCCAGCAGGAGGGAGGGGGACTGGCTCTATGGCTACACCTTC
CDR3aa: CASRREGDWLYGYTF

j_gene: TRBJ1-1
abundance: -
d_gene: -
v_gene: TRBV28
CDR3nt: TGTGCCAGCAGTTTAACGGGAGCGAACACTGAAGCTTTCTTT
CDR3aa: CASSLTGANTEAFF